Presented here are 4 T cell receptor beta chains from one specimen sequenced in a study of T cells in Graves' hyperthyroidism and ophthalmopathy. Researchers amplified the TCR beta CDR3 regions from RNA transcripts. Researchers ran a first-round RT-PCR on the TCR CDR3 using the HTBI primer set. From the multiplex PCR reads, TCRdb called clonotypes with MiXCR, one entry per CDR3 protein. The data show approximately 400,000 distinct CDR3 sequences, 15% to 19% seen once. The sample comprised blood. The receptor set was obtained from a woman in her late teens or twenties with Graves' hyperthyroidism.

Here the CDR3 reads CASSWTSGRLAETQYF. CDR3 DNA: TGTGCCAGCAGTTGGACTAGCGGGAGATTAGCAGAGACCCAGTACTTC. This rearrangement joins TRBV5-6 to TRBJ2-5; 13 bases map to TRBD2. The V gene's germline CDR1 is SGHDT and CDR2 YYEEEE. V shed 5 bases and J 4 bases; nucleotides not matched to a gene: 8. CDR3 length: 16 residues.

The chain uses TRBV11-2 and TRBJ2-1; maybe TRBD2 (7 bases). This CDR3 has 16 amino acids. V lost 0 bases, J lost 2 bases, and 11 bases lay in between. From germline, CDR1 is SGHAT and CDR2 FQNNGV. CDR3 DNA: TGTGCCAGCAGCTTAGAAATGGGGGGGCCCTACAATGAGCAGTTCTTC. This gives the protein CASSLEMGGPYNEQFF.

This clonotype was counted a few times. The genes are TRBV9 and TRBJ2-1, with D perhaps TRBD2 (6 bases). Trimming stripped 0 bases from V and 8 bases from J, with 9 bases between. CDR3 length equals 13 residues. Germline loops: CDR1 SGDLS, CDR2 YYNGEE. CDR3 amino acids: CASSVGTIYEQFF. The CDR3 DNA reads TGTGCCAGCAGCGTAGGGACTATCTATGAGCAGTTCTTC. Supplemented by reference TRBV9 and TRBJ2-1, the full variable domain reads DSGVTQTPKHLITATGQRVTLRCSPRSGDLSVYWYQQSLDQGLQFLIQYYNGEERAKGNILERFSAQQFPDLHSELNLSSLELGDSALYFCASSVGTIYEQFFGPGTRLTVL.

The table lists this clonotype with many counts. This chain joins TRBV12-3 or TRBV12-4 and TRBJ1-5; no clear D gene. The CDR3 sequence is 14 residues long. V was shortened by 2 bases and J by 4 bases, with 9 bases between the two germline ends. The CDR3 bases are TGTGCCAGCAGTTTAAATATCGAGAATCAGCCCCAGCATTTT. This codes for CASSLNIENQPQHF.